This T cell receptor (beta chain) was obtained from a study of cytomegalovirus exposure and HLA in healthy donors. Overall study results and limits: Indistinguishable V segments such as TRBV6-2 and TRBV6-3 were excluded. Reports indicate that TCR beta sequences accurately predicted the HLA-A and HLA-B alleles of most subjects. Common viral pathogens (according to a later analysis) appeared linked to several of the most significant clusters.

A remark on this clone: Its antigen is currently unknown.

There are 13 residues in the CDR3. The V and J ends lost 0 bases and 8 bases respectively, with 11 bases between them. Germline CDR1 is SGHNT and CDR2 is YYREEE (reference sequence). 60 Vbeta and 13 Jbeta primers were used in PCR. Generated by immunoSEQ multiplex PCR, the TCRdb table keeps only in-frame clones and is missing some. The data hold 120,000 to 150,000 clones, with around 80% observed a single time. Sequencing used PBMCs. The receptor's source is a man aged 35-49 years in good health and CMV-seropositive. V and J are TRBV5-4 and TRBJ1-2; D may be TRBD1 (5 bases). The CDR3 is CASSLASRVGYTF. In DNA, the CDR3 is TGTGCCAGCAGCTTGGCTTCCAGGGTCGGCTACACCTTC.